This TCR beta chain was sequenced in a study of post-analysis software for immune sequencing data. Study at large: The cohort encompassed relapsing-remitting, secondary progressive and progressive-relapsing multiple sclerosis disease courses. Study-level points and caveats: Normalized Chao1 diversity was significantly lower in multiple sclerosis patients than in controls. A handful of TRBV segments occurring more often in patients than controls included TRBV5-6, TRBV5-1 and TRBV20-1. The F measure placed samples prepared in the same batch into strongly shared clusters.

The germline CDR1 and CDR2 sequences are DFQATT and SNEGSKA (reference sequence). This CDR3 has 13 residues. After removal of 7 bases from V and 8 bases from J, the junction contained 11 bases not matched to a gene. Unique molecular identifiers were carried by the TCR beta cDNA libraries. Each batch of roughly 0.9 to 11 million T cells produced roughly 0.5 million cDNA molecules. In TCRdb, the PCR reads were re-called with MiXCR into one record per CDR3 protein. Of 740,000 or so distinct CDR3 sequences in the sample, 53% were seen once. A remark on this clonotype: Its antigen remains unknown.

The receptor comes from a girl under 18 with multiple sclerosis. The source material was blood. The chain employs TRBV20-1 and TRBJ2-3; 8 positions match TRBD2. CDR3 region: CSGTSPDGITQYF. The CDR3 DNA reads TGCAGTGGGACTAGCCCCGACGGTATTACGCAGTATTTT.